These 13 T cell receptor beta chains were all obtained from the same sample, sequenced in a study of blood T cells in healthy people across ages. Using a J-beta primer mix together with a sample-barcoded 5' primer, a second PCR was run for about 6 to 12 cycles. TCRdb reanalysed the 5' RACE reads using MiXCR and keeps one entry per CDR3 protein. The data contain over a million distinct CDR3 sequences, roughly 43% of them singletons. The source material was blood. Receptors were obtained from a woman between 18 and 30 years old in good health.

V is TRBV6-5 and J is TRBJ2-6; D is unresolved. Germline loops: CDR1 MNHEY, CDR2 SVGAGI. The CDR3 runs to 12 residues. The V end was cut by 8 bases, the J end by 5 bases, with 7 bases between. CDR3 sequence: CASGHRANVLTF. The CDR3 DNA is TGTGCCAGCGGCCATAGGGCCAACGTCCTGACTTTC.

This clonotype was picked up a small number of times. CDR3 sequence: CASRTGTGRNQPQHF. In nucleotides, the CDR3 is TGTGCCAGCAGGACCGGGACAGGGAGGAATCAGCCCCAGCATTTT. V gene TRBV12-3 or TRBV12-4 combines with J gene TRBJ1-5, with 9 bases identical to TRBD1. The junction had 7 bases not matched to a gene; V was cut back by 6 bases and J by 4 bases. CDR3 length: 15 amino acids.

The J gene is TRBJ2-7, the V gene TRBV6-5; the match to TRBD1 covers 7 bases. CDR3 length equals 15 residues. Germline assignment: CDR1 MNHEY and CDR2 SVGAGI. The V segment lost 6 bases and the J segment 1 base; nucleotides outside the gene matches: 9. The CDR3 sequence is CASSTGQSKSYEQYF. CDR3 DNA sequence: TGTGCCAGCAGCACGGGACAGTCAAAGTCCTACGAGCAGTACTTC.

The chain has TRBV29-1 and TRBJ2-3; D not resolved. V lost 5 bases and J lost 3, with 9 bases in between. CDR1 and CDR2 from the germline V gene are SQVTM and ANQGSEA. The CDR3 contains 12 residues. The CDR3: CSVSDGTDTQYF. CDR3 nucleotide sequence: TGCAGCGTTTCGGACGGGACAGATACGCAGTATTTT.

This clonotype appeared a few times. The CDR3 sequence is CASTPGRFFNEKLFF. CDR3 DNA sequence: TGTGCCAGCACCCCGGGACGGTTTTTTAATGAAAAACTGTTTTTT. This sequence joins TRBV28 and TRBJ1-4, with D possibly matching TRBD1 (5 bases). The germline V gene has CDR1 MDHEN and CDR2 SYDVKM. The CDR3 contains 15 residues. Deletions cut 7 bases from V and 4 bases from J, with 16 bases between.

This chain uses TRBV20-1 with TRBJ1-4, with D possibly matching TRBD1 (6 bases). V was shortened by 0 bases and J by 2 bases, with 7 bases between the two germline ends. The CDR3 totals 14 residues. Germline values: CDR1 DFQATT, CDR2 SNEGSKA (reference sequence). DNA of the CDR3: TGCAGTGCTAGAGAGGGGGGCACTAATGAAAAACTGTTTTTT. Translated, it gives CSAREGGTNEKLFF.

The CDR3 loop is CASSLSWGANVLTF. In DNA, the CDR3 is TGTGCCAGCAGCCTCTCATGGGGGGCCAACGTCCTGACTTTC. This rearrangement joins TRBV7-9 to TRBJ2-6; D gene uncertain. The length of the CDR3 is 14 residues. Trimming removed 5 bases from V and 4 bases from J, with 9 bases in between. CDR1 is SEHNR and CDR2 is FQNEAQ in the germline V gene (reference sequence).

This CDR3 reads CASSLAWTGGAANEKLFF. DNA for the CDR3: TGTGCCAGCAGCTTGGCCTGGACAGGGGGCGCAGCTAATGAAAAACTGTTTTTT. V is TRBV5-5 and J is TRBJ1-4, with 11 nucleotides matching TRBD1. The germline gives CDR1 SGHKS, CDR2 YYEKEE (reference sequence). CDR3 length: 18 residues. Unmatched junction bases numbered 7, after V lost 0 bases and J lost 3 bases.

The CDR3 bases are TGCAGTGCAGGGGAGGGGGGGACTACCTACAATGAGCAGTTCTTC. It specifies CSAGEGGTTYNEQFF. The chain employs TRBV20-1 and TRBJ2-1, with TRBD2 as a possible D gene (7 bases). CDR3 length: 15 residues. From germline, CDR1 is DFQATT and CDR2 SNEGSKA (reference sequence). Trimming removed 6 bases from V and 2 bases from J, with 17 bases in between.

This rearrangement joins TRBV7-7 to TRBJ2-3; D possibly corresponds to TRBD1 (6 bases). The V gene's germline CDR1 is SSHAT and CDR2 FNYEAQ (reference sequence). The CDR3 length is 13 residues. CDR3 sequence reads: CASSKSGVDTQYF. Written as DNA, the CDR3 is TGTGCTAGCTCCAAGTCAGGGGTAGATACGCAGTATTTT.

There are a few counts of this clonotype. DNA of the CDR3: TGCAGTGCTAGAGATACACAGGGGAAGGGCTACACCTTC. Residues: CSARDTQGKGYTF. This rearrangement joins TRBV20-1 to TRBJ1-2; 7 nucleotides match TRBD1. Trimming took 0 bases from V and 8 from J; bases not matched to a gene: 6. Germline CDR1 DFQATT, CDR2 SNEGSKA (reference sequence). This CDR3 region has 13 residues.

There are a few counts of this clonotype. This chain uses TRBV28 with TRBJ2-7, with TRBD2 matching 7 bases. Germline CDR1 and CDR2: MDHEN and SYDVKM. The V and J ends lost 6 bases and 0 bases, in that order; junction bases with no gene match: 8. There are 15 residues in the CDR3. The DNA of the CDR3 is TGTGCCAGCAGGTACGGGACTACCCCCTCCTACGAGCAGTACTTC. It yields the protein CASRYGTTPSYEQYF.

The V call is TRBV27, the J call TRBJ2-7; D remains ambiguous. This CDR3 comprises 14 residues. V dropped 5 bases and J dropped 0 bases, with 11 bases sitting between them. Germline assignment: CDR1 MNHEY and CDR2 SMNVEV (reference sequence). The CDR3 loop is CASSIERSSYEQYF. The CDR3 DNA reads TGTGCCAGCAGTATCGAGAGGAGCTCCTACGAGCAGTACTTC.